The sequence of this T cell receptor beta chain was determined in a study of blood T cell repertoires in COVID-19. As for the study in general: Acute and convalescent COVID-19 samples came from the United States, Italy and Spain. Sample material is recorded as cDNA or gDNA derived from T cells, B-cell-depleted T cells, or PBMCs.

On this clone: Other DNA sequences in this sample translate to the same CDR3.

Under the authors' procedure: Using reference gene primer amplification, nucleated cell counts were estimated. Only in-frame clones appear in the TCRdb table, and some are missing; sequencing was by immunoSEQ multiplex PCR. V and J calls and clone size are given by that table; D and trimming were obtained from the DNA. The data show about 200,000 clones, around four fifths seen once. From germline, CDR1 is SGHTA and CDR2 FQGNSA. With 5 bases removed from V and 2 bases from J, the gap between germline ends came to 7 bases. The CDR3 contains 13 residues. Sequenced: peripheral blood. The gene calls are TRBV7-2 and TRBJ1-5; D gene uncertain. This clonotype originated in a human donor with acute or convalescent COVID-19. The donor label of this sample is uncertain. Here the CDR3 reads CASSPQGNQPQHF. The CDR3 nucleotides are TGTGCCAGCAGCCCCCAGGGCAATCAGCCCCAGCATTTT.